Listed here are 5 T cell receptor beta chains from one sample, sequenced in a study of T cell repertoires in cytomegalovirus infection. These receptors lack a known antigen. TCRdb re-called the reads through MiXCR, storing one row per CDR3 protein. Of some 500,000 distinct CDR3 sequences in the sample, just under 40% were seen once. Source: cultured PBMCs, taken from culture after CMV antigen stimulation. The receptors stem from a human donor in good health (CMV status not recorded). Some clones in this sample may be carry-over from other donors' samples.

In this sample, this clonotype turned up many times. The J gene is TRBJ2-5, the V gene TRBV7-8, with TRBD1 as a possible D gene (5 bases). The V end lost 1 base, the J end lost 9 bases, and 12 bases lay between the germline ends. The CDR3 loop spans 13 amino acids. Germline V gene data show CDR1 as SGHVS and CDR2 as FQNEAQ. The CDR3 loop is CASSLVLEGAQYF. As DNA, the CDR3 is TGTGCCAGCAGCTTAGTTCTTGAAGGGGCCCAGTACTTC.

This clonotype has a count of ten or more. The rearrangement links TRBV6-1 to TRBJ2-3; perhaps TRBD2 as D (5 bases). Per the germline V gene, CDR1 is MNHNS and CDR2 is SASEGT. CDR3 length equals 14 residues. The V and J ends lost 8 bases and 1 base respectively, with 13 bases between them. The CDR3 DNA sequence: TGTGCCAGCTCCTCGGGAAGGCGCACAGATACGCAGTATTTT. The encoded protein is CASSSGRRTDTQYF.

V gene TRBV7-9 combines with J gene TRBJ1-1; D gene uncertain. Per the germline V gene, CDR1 is SEHNR and CDR2 is FQNEAQ (reference sequence). V dropped 7 bases and J dropped 5 bases, with 14 bases sitting between them. CDR3 size: 13 residues. CDR3 coding DNA: TGTGCCAGCATCCCCCCATCGGGGACTGAAGCTTTCTTT. Its translation: CASIPPSGTEAFF.

The sample holds a few counts of this clonotype. V usage is TRBV7-8 and J usage is TRBJ2-5; 8 nucleotides align to TRBD2. Germline V lookup: CDR1 SGHVS, CDR2 FQNEAQ. The CDR3 extends over 14 amino acids. After removal of 2 bases from V and 5 bases from J, the junction contained 4 bases not matched to a gene. The chain's CDR3 is CASSLRLARETQYF. DNA for the CDR3: TGTGCCAGCAGCTTAAGACTAGCGAGGGAGACCCAGTACTTC.

The chain employs TRBV10-3 and TRBJ2-7; 7 bases map to TRBD1. Looked up from germline, CDR1 is ENHRY and CDR2 is SYGVKD. This CDR3 comprises 15 residues. The V gene end was trimmed by 6 bases and the J gene end by 1 base; junction bases not matched to a gene: 9. CDR3 DNA sequence: TGTGCCATCAGCGGGACAGTATTATTATCCTACGAGCAGTACTTC. Its protein product is CAISGTVLLSYEQYF.